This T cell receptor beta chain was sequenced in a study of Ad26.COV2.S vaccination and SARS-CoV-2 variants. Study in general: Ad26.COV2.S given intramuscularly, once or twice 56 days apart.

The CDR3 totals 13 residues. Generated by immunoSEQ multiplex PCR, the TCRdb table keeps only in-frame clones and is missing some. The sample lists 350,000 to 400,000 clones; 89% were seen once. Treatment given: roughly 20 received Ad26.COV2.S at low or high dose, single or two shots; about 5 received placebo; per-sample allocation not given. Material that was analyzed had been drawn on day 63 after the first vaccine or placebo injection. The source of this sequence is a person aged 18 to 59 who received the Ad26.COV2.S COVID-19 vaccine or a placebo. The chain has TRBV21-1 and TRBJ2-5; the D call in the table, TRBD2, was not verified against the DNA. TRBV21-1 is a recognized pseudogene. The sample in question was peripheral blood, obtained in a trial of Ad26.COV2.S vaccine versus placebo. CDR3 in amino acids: CASLSGREETQYF. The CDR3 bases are TGTGCCAGCCTTAGCGGGAGGGAGGAGACCCAGTACTTC.